These T cell receptor beta chains were read from a single sample in a study of beta chain features in type 1 diabetes. Assay: immunoSEQ multiplex PCR; the TCRdb copy retains only in-frame clones and omits some. There are about 210,000 clones in the sample; approximately 10% occur only once, and 1% to 1.5% lies in the top ten. Sequencing used central memory CD4+ T cells from blood. These receptors were obtained from a man aged 18 to 35 in good health. Both conserved end residues are part of each CDR3. Fields, in order: clone size, V gene, D gene, J gene, CDR3 DNA, CDR3 protein. D genes are given only for firm matches. Rows may omit the clone size; those that give it use once, few, many or a size class.

clone_size: NA; v_call: TRBV5-4; d_call: NA; j_call: TRBJ2-3; cdr3_nt: TGTGCCAGCACTGGGGGCGGCACAGATACGCAGTATTTT; cdr3_aa: CASTGGGTDTQYF
clone_size: few; v_call: TRBV4-3; d_call: NA; j_call: TRBJ2-1; cdr3_nt: TGCGCCAGCAGCCGGTTTGGAGTGAGGGATAATGAGCAGTTCTTC; cdr3_aa: CASSRFGVRDNEQFF
clone_size: NA; v_call: TRBV5-4; d_call: NA; j_call: TRBJ1-1; cdr3_nt: TGTGCCAGCAGCGGGGTCGGACAGCCCTTGAACACTGAAGCTTTCTTT; cdr3_aa: CASSGVGQPLNTEAFF
clone_size: NA; v_call: TRBV7-9; d_call: TRBD2; j_call: TRBJ2-3; cdr3_nt: TGTGCCAGCAGCTTAGGGAGTAGCGGGAGCACAGATACGCAGTATTTT; cdr3_aa: CASSLGSSGSTDTQYF
clone_size: many; v_call: TRBV7-8; d_call: NA; j_call: TRBJ1-5; cdr3_nt: TGTGCCAGCAGCCAGAACAGGGCTCAAGGACAGCCCCAGCATTTT; cdr3_aa: CASSQNRAQGQPQHF
clone_size: NA; v_call: TRBV18; d_call: TRBD1; j_call: TRBJ1-5; cdr3_nt: TGTGCCAGCTCACCCCCGGGGCAGGGGGGCCAGCCCCAGCATTTT; cdr3_aa: CASSPPGQGGQPQHF
clone_size: many; v_call: TRBV7-2; d_call: NA; j_call: TRBJ2-1; cdr3_nt: TGTGCCAGCAGCCAGCGGGCGGGACGATTCAATGAGCAGTTCTTC; cdr3_aa: CASSQRAGRFNEQFF
clone_size: NA; v_call: TRBV30; d_call: NA; j_call: TRBJ1-5; cdr3_nt: TGTGCCTGGGGCTGGCAGGGAAAACAGCCCCAGCATTTT; cdr3_aa: CAWGWQGKQPQHF
clone_size: few; v_call: TRBV9; d_call: NA; j_call: TRBJ2-1; cdr3_nt: TGTGCCAGCAGCGTAGCTGTCACACCTCCTCGCCATGAGCAGTTCTTC; cdr3_aa: CASSVAVTPPRHEQFF
clone_size: many; v_call: TRBV2; d_call: NA; j_call: TRBJ1-1; cdr3_nt: TGTGCCAGCACTCTCCTCAGGGTGGGAACTGAAGCTTTCTTT; cdr3_aa: CASTLLRVGTEAFF
clone_size: few; v_call: TRBV6-1; d_call: TRBD2; j_call: TRBJ2-1; cdr3_nt: TGTGCCAGCAGGGAAAGTGGACTAGCGCTCTACAATGAGCAGTTCTTC; cdr3_aa: CASRESGLALYNEQFF
clone_size: many; v_call: TRBV7-7; d_call: NA; j_call: TRBJ2-6; cdr3_nt: TGTGCTAGCAGCGACTCTGGGGCCAACGTCCTGACTTTC; cdr3_aa: CASSDSGANVLTF
clone_size: few; v_call: TRBV28; d_call: NA; j_call: TRBJ1-4; cdr3_nt: TGTGCCAGCAGTCCTCGTCGGGTGGACGAAAAACTGTTTTTT; cdr3_aa: CASSPRRVDEKLFF
clone_size: many; v_call: TRBV5-1; d_call: TRBD2; j_call: TRBJ2-1; cdr3_nt: TGCGCCAGCAGCTTGTATGCTAGCGGCGATGAGCAGTTCTTC; cdr3_aa: CASSLYASGDEQFF
clone_size: few; v_call: TRBV7-3; d_call: NA; j_call: TRBJ2-7; cdr3_nt: TGTGCCAGCAGCCCCTTCAGACCGTGCAGGGGCTACGAGCAGTACTTC; cdr3_aa: CASSPFRPCRGYEQYF
clone_size: NA; v_call: TRBV4-1; d_call: NA; j_call: TRBJ2-1; cdr3_nt: TGCGCCAGCAGCTCAGGGGTTTACAATGAGCAGTTCTTC; cdr3_aa: CASSSGVYNEQFF
clone_size: few; v_call: TRBV9; d_call: TRBD1; j_call: TRBJ1-1; cdr3_nt: TGTGCCAGCAGCGTAGGCGGGACAGGGGTAAGCGGGACTGAAGCTTTCTTT; cdr3_aa: CASSVGGTGVSGTEAFF
clone_size: few; v_call: TRBV27; d_call: NA; j_call: TRBJ2-5; cdr3_nt: TGTGCCAGCAGGCGGCTCACGGTTGAGACCCAGTACTTC; cdr3_aa: CASRRLTVETQYF
clone_size: few; v_call: TRBV11-2; d_call: TRBD1; j_call: TRBJ1-4; cdr3_nt: TGTGCCAGCAGCCCGGGACAGGGGGCTGAAAAACTGTTTTTT; cdr3_aa: CASSPGQGAEKLFF
clone_size: many; v_call: TRBV28; d_call: TRBD1; j_call: TRBJ2-6; cdr3_nt: TGTGCCAGCAGTCCAAGTCGGGACAGCTCTGGGGCCAACGTCCTGACTTTC; cdr3_aa: CASSPSRDSSGANVLTF
clone_size: few; v_call: TRBV11-3; d_call: NA; j_call: TRBJ2-1; cdr3_nt: TGTGCCAGCAGCCGAGGGGGCTACAATGAGCAGTTCTTC; cdr3_aa: CASSRGGYNEQFF
clone_size: NA; v_call: TRBV5-1; d_call: NA; j_call: TRBJ2-7; cdr3_nt: TGCGCCAGCAGCTTGGGCGGGACTCTCAGCTCCTACGAGCAGTACTTC; cdr3_aa: CASSLGGTLSSYEQYF